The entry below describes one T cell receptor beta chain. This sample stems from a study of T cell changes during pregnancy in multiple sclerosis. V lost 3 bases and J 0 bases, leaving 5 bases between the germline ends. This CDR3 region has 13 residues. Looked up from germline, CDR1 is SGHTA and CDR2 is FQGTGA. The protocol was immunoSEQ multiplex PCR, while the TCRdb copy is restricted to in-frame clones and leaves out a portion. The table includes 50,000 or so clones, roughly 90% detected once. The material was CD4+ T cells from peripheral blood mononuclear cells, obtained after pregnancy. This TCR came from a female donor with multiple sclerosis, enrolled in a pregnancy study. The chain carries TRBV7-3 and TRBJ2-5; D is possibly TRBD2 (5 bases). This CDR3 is CASSFGDQETQYF. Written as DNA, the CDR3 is TGTGCCAGCAGCTTCGGGGACCAAGAGACCCAGTACTTC.